The rows below give T cell receptor beta chains drawn from one sample of a study of cytomegalovirus exposure and HLA in healthy donors. The protocol was immunoSEQ multiplex PCR, while the TCRdb copy is restricted to in-frame clones and leaves out a portion. The sample has 50,000 to 70,000 clones; almost 80% are singletons. Material for sequencing was PBMCs. These receptors all come from a girl aged 5-17 years in good health and CMV-seropositive. Both conserved end residues are trimmed from each CDR3.

j_call v_call cdr3_aa
TRBJ1-1 TRBV6-5 ASGTSRHSNTEAF
TRBJ1-1 TRBV7-9 ASRLGGKTEAF
TRBJ1-1 TRBV6-6 ASSYAKGRVDTEAF
TRBJ1-5 TRBV7-6 ASSHTRGPQH
TRBJ1-2 TRBV7-8 ASSPRTGGDYGYT
TRBJ2-3 TRBV30 AFQAPGLAGGLTDTQY
TRBJ1-5 TRBV10-3 AISVGSNQPQH
TRBJ2-7 TRBV7-9 ASSFRREADEQY
TRBJ1-3 TRBV29-1 SAMGQGAGNTIY
TRBJ1-6 TRBV4-2 ASSQDRNRDREPNSPLH
TRBJ2-6 TRBV4-3 ASSQDEGAGANVLT
TRBJ2-4 TRBV28 ASSLGQIHLAKNIQY
TRBJ2-1 TRBV11-2 ASSTSGGLGNEQF
TRBJ1-2 TRBV28 ASSPIPGRNYGYT
TRBJ1-1 TRBV7-9 ASSATIGGTEAF
TRBJ1-3 TRBV7-8 ASNPTGSGNTIY
TRBJ1-5 TRBV29-1 SVTGSDDQPQH
TRBJ1-2 TRBV6-6 ASRPGQPPST
TRBJ2-1 TRBV2 ASSEARLAGGLF
TRBJ1-2 TRBV7-2 ASSLAHPSRGMSYGYT
TRBJ1-2 TRBV7-9 ASSLGEATSNYGYT
TRBJ1-4 TRBV28 ASSRTINEKLF
TRBJ1-3 TRBV2 ASREQGPGNTIY
TRBJ2-7 TRBV19 ASSPFGAHYEQY
TRBJ1-1 TRBV28 ASSTGYGAF
TRBJ1-2 TRBV7-2 ASRDSPLST
TRBJ1-4 TRBV6-5 ASKKGYGEKLF
TRBJ2-7 TRBV5-4 ASSMDGNSYEQY
TRBJ2-7 TRBV7-2 ASSLVMYEQY
TRBJ2-7 TRBV14 ASSRSGTGIYEQY
TRBJ1-1 TRBV18 ASSTKKTSGFTEAF
TRBJ1-1 TRBV28 ANSLARQGRAF
TRBJ1-5 TRBV7-8 ASSLNRGGNQPQH
TRBJ1-2 TRBV2 ASSESTGSRANYGYT
TRBJ1-2 TRBV15 ATEKSSGPLNYGYT
TRBJ2-2 TRBV6-5 ASSSSRTGELF
TRBJ2-2 TRBV14 ASSGTGTAFAGELF
TRBJ1-5 TRBV28 ASSYGQLNQPQH
TRBJ2-1 TRBV5-6 ASSLGGANEQF
TRBJ2-4 TRBV25-1 ASSVGGELAKNIQY
TRBJ2-5 TRBV6-5 ASSYSRGIQETQY